The sequence of this T cell receptor beta chain was determined in a study of blood T cell repertoires in COVID-19. Whole-study context: COVID-19 samples, acute and convalescent, were from the United States, Italy and Spain.

Germline V CDR1 and CDR2: WSHSY, SAAADI. The length of the CDR3 is 12 residues. The ends were cut back, 6 bases at V and 2 bases at J, with 8 bases in the middle. Original methodology: Quantification of nucleated cells was approximated via reference gene primer amplification. The method was immunoSEQ multiplex PCR; TCRdb's version includes in-frame clones alone and lacks a portion of them. From that table come the V and J calls and clone size; the DNA was used to work out D and trimming. The sample has 180,000 or so clones; around 87% are singletons. The TCR was taken from a man in his forties with active or convalescent COVID-19. Sample: peripheral blood. This rearrangement joins TRBV10-2 to TRBJ2-7; D is uncertain. The CDR3 loop reads CASRAGPYEQYF. CDR3 sequence (DNA): TGCGCCAGCAGGGCTGGGCCCTACGAGCAGTACTTC.